One sample yielded the 21 T cell receptor beta chains listed below, sequenced in a study of blood T cell repertoires in COVID-19. Data came from immunoSEQ multiplex PCR; TCRdb stores just in-frame clones and leaves some out. The sample holds 240,000 or so clones, 90% seen once. The sequenced sample consisted of PBMCs or T cells enriched from blood (not recorded which). These TCRs come from a man in his fifties or sixties who had been exposed to COVID-19.

The chain has TRBV11-2 and TRBJ2-5; 7 bases agree with TRBD2. The CDR3 runs to 14 residues. The J segment lost 9 bases and the V segment lost 2 bases, leaving 9 bases of the junction unmatched. Germline V gene data show CDR1 as SGHAT and CDR2 as FQNNGV. DNA for the CDR3: TGTGCCAGCAGCTTAATGGGACTAACGGTGGCCCAGTACTTC. This gives the protein CASSLMGLTVAQYF.

The chain combines TRBV30 with TRBJ2-7, with 8 bases aligning to TRBD1. V gave up 3 bases and J gave up 6 bases; unmatched junction bases: 7. The germline gives CDR1 GTSNPN, CDR2 SVGIG (reference sequence). The CDR3 loop spans 13 amino acids. CDR3 DNA sequence: TGTGCCTGGAGCGCGGACAGGGAAGGCGAGCAGTACTTC. This codes for CAWSADREGEQYF.

This chain links TRBV2 with TRBJ1-1, with D tentatively TRBD1 (5 bases). Trimming cost V 6 bases and J 0 bases, with 5 bases left between them. This CDR3 comprises 12 residues. CDR1 is SNHLY and CDR2 is FYNNEI in the germline V gene. This chain's CDR3 is CASSRVNTEAFF. The CDR3 DNA reads as TGTGCCAGCAGCAGGGTGAACACTGAAGCTTTCTTT.

The gene calls are TRBV9 and TRBJ1-2, with a possible D match to TRBD1 (6 bases). This CDR3 is built from 15 residues. CDR1 is SGDLS and CDR2 is YYNGEE in the germline V gene. V was cut by 0 bases and J by 0 bases, with 9 bases left in between. The CDR3 DNA reads TGTGCCAGCAGCGTAGCGACAGGAGCTAACTATGGCTACACCTTC. Residues: CASSVATGANYGYTF.

The V gene is TRBV11-2, the J gene TRBJ1-1; TRBD1 matches at 7 bases. The CDR3 has 14 residues. The junction had 3 bases not matched to a gene; V was cut back by 2 bases and J by 3 bases. Germline V gene lookup returns CDR1 SGHAT and CDR2 FQNNGV. DNA of the CDR3: TGTGCCAGCAGCTTAACAGGGGAGTACACTGAAGCTTTCTTT. The encoded protein is CASSLTGEYTEAFF.

The rearrangement uses TRBV28 and TRBJ1-4, with D perhaps matching TRBD1 (5 bases). The CDR3 consists of 16 residues. Germline V gene lookup returns CDR1 MDHEN and CDR2 SYDVKM. V was clipped by 5 bases and J by 0 bases, with 13 bases between them. CDR3 residues: CASSLQGASTNEKLFF. The CDR3 DNA follows: TGTGCCAGCAGTCTTCAAGGGGCGTCAACTAATGAAAAACTGTTTTTT.

This clone was picked up one time. The rearrangement links TRBV6-5 to TRBJ2-2; no reliable D call. The CDR3 length is 14 residues. V was pared by 8 bases and J by 0 bases, with 10 bases between. Germline loops: CDR1 MNHEY, CDR2 SVGAGI. The CDR3 here is CASHRQANTGELFF. CDR3 in DNA: TGTGCCAGCCACCGTCAGGCGAACACCGGGGAGCTGTTTTTT.

In its sample, this clone was seen once. V gene TRBV6-5 combines with J gene TRBJ2-5; TRBD1 aligns across 7 bases. Germline V lookup: CDR1 MNHEY, CDR2 SVGAGI. V shed 4 bases, J shed 12 bases, and the junction held 8 bases outside the gene matches. CDR3 length equals 12 residues. CDR3 sequence: CASSSSRTGEYF. The CDR3 DNA reads as TGTGCCAGCAGTTCCTCCCGGACAGGCGAGTACTTC.

J is TRBJ2-7 and V is TRBV6-5; 8 bases map to TRBD2. After removal of 2 bases from V and 2 bases from J, the junction contained 8 bases not matched to a gene. The CDR3 runs 16 residues. Germline CDR1 and CDR2: MNHEY and SVGAGI. Here the CDR3 reads CASSYRRGRSPYEQYV. Written as DNA, the CDR3 is TGTGCCAGCAGTTACCGGCGCGGGAGGTCGCCCTACGAGCAGTACGTC.

This chain uses TRBV5-1 with TRBJ2-3; 13 nucleotides line up with TRBD2. Germline trimming cut 2 bases from V and 4 bases from J; bases unmatched to any gene: 13. The CDR3 runs to 19 residues. Germline CDR1 reads SGHRS; CDR2 reads YFSETQ. The CDR3 sequence is CASSFIRTSGSGRADTQYF. The CDR3 DNA reads TGCGCCAGCAGCTTCATACGGACTAGCGGGAGCGGTAGGGCAGATACGCAGTATTTT.

This clone was counted once. The chain links TRBV10-2 to TRBJ2-7; 15 bases map to TRBD2. This CDR3 is 17 amino acids long. Germline CDR1 WSHSY, CDR2 SAAADI. After removal of 0 bases from V and 2 bases from J, the junction contained 2 bases not matched to a gene. CDR3 sequence reads: CASSESGLAGGTYEQYF. The CDR3 nucleotides are TGCGCCAGCAGTGAGTCGGGACTAGCGGGGGGTACCTACGAGCAGTACTTC.

In nucleotides, the CDR3 is TGTGCCAGCAGCCAGCTTCAAGCCGCCGGGGCCAACGTCCTGACTTTC. Translating it yields CASSQLQAAGANVLTF. The chain combines TRBV14 with TRBJ2-6; D uncertain. V lost 3 bases and J 4 bases, leaving 13 bases between the germline ends. Germline V lookup: CDR1 SGHDN, CDR2 FVKESK. The CDR3 length is 16 residues.

The genes are TRBV3-1 (or the pseudogene TRBV3-2) and TRBJ2-3, with 9 positions matching TRBD2. Germline V CDR1 and CDR2: LGHDT, YNNKEL (reference sequence). The V and J ends lost 1 base and 3 bases, in that order; junction bases with no gene match: 5. There are 16 residues in the CDR3. The CDR3 DNA reads TGTGCCAGCAGCCAAGTGGTTAGCGGGAGTACAGATACGCAGTATTTT. It encodes CASSQVVSGSTDTQYF.

The rearrangement links TRBV29-1 to TRBJ1-3, with a possible D match to TRBD1 (6 bases). Looked up from germline, CDR1 is SQVTM and CDR2 is ANQGSEA. Trimming took off 4 bases at V and 4 bases at J, with 11 bases between the two ends. The CDR3 spans 13 residues. DNA of the CDR3: TGCAGCGTTGCCCAGGGGTACGGAAACACCATATATTTT. This sequence encodes CSVAQGYGNTIYF. The full variable domain, in which reference TRBV29-1 and TRBJ1-3 provide the parts outside the CDR3, is SAVISQKPSRDICQRGTSLTIQCQVDSQVTMMFWYRQQPGQSLTLIATANQGSEATYESGFVIDKFPISRPNLTFSTLTVSNMSPEDSSIYLCSVAQGYGNTIYFGEGSWLTVV.

This chain uses TRBV5-4 with TRBJ1-6, with 8 bases matching TRBD1. The CDR3 contains 15 residues. V trimming: 4 bases; J trimming: 7 bases; junction bases outside the gene matches: 7. Germline loops: CDR1 SGHNT, CDR2 YYREEE (reference sequence). The CDR3 region is CASSLYDRGNSPLHF. The CDR3 coding sequence is TGTGCCAGCAGCCTATACGACAGGGGAAATTCACCCCTCCACTTT. Full variable domain (rest looked up from reference TRBV5-4 and TRBJ1-6): ETGVTQSPTHLIKTRGQQVTLRCSSQSGHNTVSWYQQALGQGPQFIFQYYREEENGRGNFPPRFSGLQFPNYSSELNVNALELDDSALYLCASSLYDRGNSPLHFGNGTRLTVT.

This chain uses TRBV10-2 with TRBJ2-7; a possible D gene is TRBD2 (6 bases). Germline V gene data show CDR1 as WSHSY and CDR2 as SAAADI. This CDR3 has 13 amino acids. V was shortened by 8 bases and J by 3 bases, with 14 bases between the two germline ends. The CDR3 coding sequence is TGCGCCAGCTCCAGCGGGCCCGTCTACGAGCAGTACGTC. Translating gives CASSSGPVYEQYV.

This rearrangement joins TRBV18 to TRBJ2-5; 12 bases fit TRBD2. CDR3 length: 16 amino acids. J was trimmed by 7 bases and V by 6 bases; bases with no gene match: 12. Per germline, CDR1 KGHSH and CDR2 LQKENI. DNA of the CDR3: TGTGCCAGCTCGCGACAGGGAGGACTAGCGGGGTTGACCCAGTACTTC. It is translated as CASSRQGGLAGLTQYF.

This chain connects TRBV7-2 to TRBJ1-2; unclear D gene. Germline V lookup: CDR1 SGHTA, CDR2 FQGNSA. This CDR3 is 13 amino acids long. The V gene lost 0 bases and the J gene lost 5 bases, with 7 bases spanning the gap. CDR3 coding DNA: TGTGCCAGCAGCTTAGCTTATCTATATGGCTACACCTTC. It codes for CASSLAYLYGYTF. The full variable domain, rest sourced from reference TRBV7-2 and TRBJ1-2, is GAGVSQSPSNKVTEKGKDVELRCDPISGHTALYWYRQSLGQGLEFLIYFQGNSAPDKSGLPSDRFSAERTGGSVSTLTIQRTQQEDSAVYLCASSLAYLYGYTFGSGTRLTVV.

V and J are TRBV6-6 and TRBJ1-2, with no clear D. This CDR3 region has 15 residues. V was trimmed by 7 bases and J by 4 bases, leaving 19 bases between them. Germline assignment: CDR1 MNHNY and CDR2 SVGAGI (reference sequence). The CDR3 region has the DNA TGTGCCAGCATTGTTAGCTCCATTCGTCTCTATGGCTACACCTTC. It is translated as CASIVSSIRLYGYTF.

The chain couples TRBV9 to TRBJ2-3; 8 bases match TRBD2. The CDR3 extends over 15 amino acids. The germline CDR1 and CDR2 sequences are SGDLS and YYNGEE. V shed 7 bases, J shed 2 bases, and the junction held 9 bases outside the gene matches. The CDR3 spells CASGPGGGDTDTQYF. As DNA, the CDR3 is TGTGCCAGCGGACCCGGGGGGGGAGACACAGATACGCAGTATTTT. The whole variable domain, filled in from reference TRBV9 and TRBJ2-3, reads DSGVTQTPKHLITATGQRVTLRCSPRSGDLSVYWYQQSLDQGLQFLIQYYNGEERAKGNILERFSAQQFPDLHSELNLSSLELGDSALYFCASGPGGGDTDTQYFGPGTRLTVL.

The J gene is TRBJ1-1, the V gene TRBV30, with TRBD1 matching over 7 bases. This CDR3 region has 13 residues. V was clipped by 3 bases and J by 11 bases; unmatched bases: 12. In germline, CDR1 is GTSNPN, CDR2 SVGIG (reference sequence). DNA for the CDR3: TGTGCCTGGAGCGTTACAGGGGTTCCTCGGGCTTTCTTT. It codes for CAWSVTGVPRAFF.